These 10 T cell receptor beta chains were all obtained from the same sample, sequenced in a study of blood T cell repertoires in COVID-19. Assay used: immunoSEQ multiplex PCR; TCRdb lists only in-frame clones, some missing. The repertoire holds roughly 100,000 clones, with 81% as singletons. Sequenced material: peripheral blood. The receptors derive from a man aged 80 or over with active or convalescent COVID-19.

The V and J genes are TRBV7-3 and TRBJ2-1; weak D call: TRBD1 (6 bases). V shed 1 base and J shed 5 bases, with 12 bases lying between them. The CDR3 contains 15 residues. The V gene's germline CDR1 is SGHTA and CDR2 FQGTGA. CDR3 bases: TGTGCCAGCAGCTTAAATTCAGGGGCACACAATGAGCAGTTCTTC. Its translation is CASSLNSGAHNEQFF.

This rearrangement joins TRBV7-9 to TRBJ1-1; D is undetermined. V lost 8 bases and J 1 base, leaving 14 bases between the germline ends. CDR3 length: 14 amino acids. Germline V gives CDR1 SEHNR, CDR2 FQNEAQ (reference sequence). The CDR3, as DNA: TGTGCCAGCTCCGGGTACGATTGGAACACTGAAGCTTTCTTT. Translating it yields CASSGYDWNTEAFF.

This rearrangement joins TRBV2 to TRBJ2-5; D gene ambiguous. Trimming took off 7 bases at V and 1 base at J, with 13 bases between the two ends. Germline V lookup: CDR1 SNHLY, CDR2 FYNNEI. The CDR3 runs 14 residues. CDR3 in amino acids: CASNLVAFQETQYF. DNA of the CDR3: TGTGCCAGCAACCTGGTGGCTTTCCAAGAGACCCAGTACTTC. Filled out from reference TRBV2 and TRBJ2-5, the complete variable domain reads EPEVTQTPSHQVTQMGQEVILRCVPISNHLYFYWYRQILGQKVEFLVSFYNNEISEKSEIFDDQFSVERPDGSNFTLKIRSTKLEDSAMYFCASNLVAFQETQYFGPGTRLLVL.

The CDR3 is CASSVDRLYGYTF. As DNA, the CDR3 is TGTGCCAGTAGTGTCGACAGGCTCTATGGCTACACCTTC. The rearrangement uses TRBV19 and TRBJ1-2; TRBD1 might be the D (6 bases). The V and J ends lost 5 bases and 4 bases respectively, with 11 bases between them. This CDR3 spans 13 amino acids. Germline assignment: CDR1 LNHDA and CDR2 SQIVND (reference sequence).

This clone was seen a handful of times. The chain has TRBV19 and TRBJ2-1; 7 bases agree with TRBD2. This CDR3 region has 15 residues. Trimming cost V 5 bases and J 5 bases; bases outside gene matches: 9. The germline gives CDR1 LNHDA, CDR2 SQIVND (reference sequence). This CDR3 is CASSLQRGINNEQFF. DNA for the CDR3: TGTGCCAGTAGTCTCCAGCGGGGCATTAACAATGAGCAGTTCTTC.

The rearrangement uses TRBV6-5 and TRBJ2-7; 8 nucleotides align to TRBD1. CDR3 length equals 14 residues. CDR1 is MNHEY, CDR2 SVGAGI, per germline. Trimming at V came to 4 bases and at J to 1 base, leaving 3 bases not matched to a gene. CDR3 bases: TGTGCCAGCAGTTTCCGGGACAGGTCCTACGAGCAGTACTTC. Protein: CASSFRDRSYEQYF.

The chain carries TRBV12-3 or TRBV12-4 and TRBJ1-1; 9 bases map to TRBD1. V lost 5 bases to trimming and J lost 13 bases; unmatched junction nucleotides: 11. There are 13 residues in the CDR3. The CDR3 protein is CASSRGTGRVDFF. CDR3 DNA: TGTGCCAGCAGTCGAGGGACAGGGCGAGTTGATTTCTTT.

The chain joins TRBV7-2 to TRBJ1-5; 7 nucleotides align to TRBD1. The germline V gene has CDR1 SGHTA and CDR2 FQGNSA. The CDR3 is 14 amino acids. V dropped 2 bases and J dropped 7; count of bases not matched to a gene: 5. This CDR3 reads CASSLTRDSQPQHF. Here the CDR3 DNA reads TGTGCCAGCAGCTTAACCCGGGACAGCCAGCCCCAGCATTTT.

This clone appeared many times. The rearrangement joins TRBV2 to TRBJ1-5; the D gene is possibly TRBD1 (6 bases). V shed 2 bases and J shed 4 bases, with 15 bases lying between them. The CDR3 is made up of 16 amino acids. The germline V gene encodes CDR1 SNHLY and CDR2 FYNNEI. The CDR3 DNA is TGTGCCAGCAGTGAATTCTACTTGGGGGCTAATCAGCCCCAGCATTTT. Residues: CASSEFYLGANQPQHF.

This sequence joins TRBV11-2 and TRBJ2-5, with TRBD2 identical over 12 bases. With V trimmed by 1 base and J by 3 bases, 6 bases remained unmatched. The germline V gene has CDR1 SGHAT and CDR2 FQNNGV. This CDR3 contains 17 residues. CDR3: CASSLGLLAGGEETQYF. The CDR3 DNA reads TGTGCCAGCAGCTTAGGGCTGCTAGCGGGGGGGGAAGAGACCCAGTACTTC.